The 15 T cell receptor beta chains given below trace back to one sample, sequenced in a study of shared clonotypes between healthy human individuals (dated by TCRdb to the early 2020s). Libraries came from the immunoSEQ multiplex PCR assay. As stored in TCRdb, this immuneACCESS dataset retains in-frame rearrangements with V and J assigned. A fraction of the clones does not appear; measured against another copy, unresolved V genes explain less than half of the discrepancy, and the remainder lacks a known reason. Present in this sample are about 600,000 clones, 95% to 98% of which were seen just once. 0.055% to 0.07% of the sample is in the top ten clones. The material sequenced was naive CD4+ T cells sorted from blood. Sample cell subset or site, as interpreted from the label and publication: CD45RA+ positively selected. The receptors come from a woman aged 30 to 39 in good health.

V usage is TRBV14 and J usage is TRBJ2-7; tentatively, D is TRBD1 (6 bases). V dropped 2 bases and J dropped 3 bases, with 8 bases sitting between them. Germline lookup yields CDR1 SGHDN and CDR2 FVKESK. The CDR3 sequence is 13 residues long. The CDR3 region is CASSQWGHYEQYF. The CDR3 DNA follows: TGTGCCAGCAGCCAATGGGGACACTACGAGCAGTACTTC.

V gene TRBV30 combines with J gene TRBJ1-2; no reliable D call. This CDR3 comprises 12 residues. V gave up 1 base and J gave up 4 bases, with 7 bases separating them. The germline V gene encodes CDR1 GTSNPN and CDR2 SVGIG (reference sequence). The CDR3 DNA follows: TGTGCCTGGAGTGACAGAAGCTATGGCTACACCTTC. Amino acids: CAWSDRSYGYTF.

The chain employs TRBV5-1 and TRBJ2-2; the D call may be TRBD1 or TRBD2 (5 bases each). Germline CDR1 SGHRS, CDR2 YFSETQ. The CDR3 has 16 amino acids. Trimming left V 5 bases short and J 6 bases short, with 20 bases between. The CDR3 nucleotides are TGCGCCAGCAGGGTTAGTAGGGGACCCGACGCCGGGGAGCTGTTTTTT. It is translated as CASRVSRGPDAGELFF.

The rearrangement joins TRBV5-6 to TRBJ1-2, with D possibly matching TRBD1 (6 bases). V was trimmed by 4 bases and J by 3 bases, leaving 16 bases between them. This CDR3 has 15 amino acids. Per the germline V gene, CDR1 is SGHDT and CDR2 is YYEEEE. The CDR3, as DNA: TGTGCCAGCAGCCTTTACGGGGAGGGGGACTATGGCTACACCTTC. It codes for CASSLYGEGDYGYTF.

This chain uses TRBV10-3 with TRBJ1-1; unclear D gene. Germline V gene data show CDR1 as ENHRY and CDR2 as SYGVKD. This CDR3 comprises 13 residues. Trimming stripped 6 bases from V and 2 bases from J, with 10 bases between. CDR3 DNA: TGTGCCATCAGGGCCACAGAAAACACTGAAGCTTTCTTT. It encodes CAIRATENTEAFF.

This clone has just one count. V and J are TRBV2 and TRBJ2-1, with D hard to call. The CDR3 runs to 15 residues. Trimming cost V 5 bases and J 4 bases, with 15 bases left between them. Per germline, CDR1 SNHLY and CDR2 FYNNEI. The CDR3 DNA reads TGTGCCAGCAGTTCCGGCAGGTCCCGTTACAATGAGCAGTTCTTC. As protein: CASSSGRSRYNEQFF.

V gene TRBV6-1 combines with J gene TRBJ2-7; possibly TRBD1 for D (6 bases). The length of the CDR3 is 14 residues. Per the germline V gene, CDR1 is MNHNS and CDR2 is SASEGT. The V and J ends lost 7 bases and 3 bases respectively, with 16 bases between them. The CDR3 DNA is TGTGCCAGCACCATACAGGGTCCAAACTACGAGCAGTACTTC. Amino acids: CASTIQGPNYEQYF.

The count of this clone is one. The gene calls are TRBV30 and TRBJ1-5; D unclear. CDR1 and CDR2 from the germline V gene are GTSNPN and SVGIG (reference sequence). The CDR3 totals 15 residues. The V end lost 0 bases, the J end lost 0 bases, and 9 bases lay between the germline ends. CDR3 in DNA: TGTGCCTGGAGTGTAAGCGGTTATAGCAATCAGCCCCAGCATTTT. This codes for CAWSVSGYSNQPQHF.

The rearrangement joins TRBV7-2 to TRBJ1-1; D might be TRBD1 (5 bases). In germline, CDR1 is SGHTA, CDR2 FQGNSA. Between the trimmed V and J ends, which lost 5 bases and 1 base, there was a span of 14 bases. CDR3 length: 15 amino acids. The CDR3 region is CASSRLRGWNTEAFF. CDR3 coding DNA: TGTGCCAGCAGCCGTCTCCGGGGCTGGAACACTGAAGCTTTCTTT.

The chain joins TRBV7-8 to TRBJ2-3; D ambiguous. The germline V gene encodes CDR1 SGHVS and CDR2 FQNEAQ. Trimming cost V 0 bases and J 4 bases, with 2 bases left between them. CDR3 length: 12 amino acids. The CDR3 is CASSLAADTQYF. The CDR3 DNA is TGTGCCAGCAGCTTAGCTGCAGATACGCAGTATTTT.

The V gene is TRBV30, the J gene TRBJ1-3; tentative D call: TRBD1 (5 bases). V lost 0 bases and J lost 5, with 20 bases in between. The germline gives CDR1 GTSNPN, CDR2 SVGIG (reference sequence). The CDR3 is 17 amino acids. The CDR3 loop is CAWSVGEGPRKRNTIYF. The CDR3, as DNA: TGTGCCTGGAGTGTGGGGGAAGGACCTAGAAAACGAAACACCATATATTTT.

The table lists this clone with a count of one. The chain joins TRBV7-2 to TRBJ1-2; unclear D gene. CDR3 length: 10 amino acids. CDR1 and CDR2 from the germline V gene are SGHTA and FQGNSA. Trimming pared 5 bases from V and 8 bases from J, leaving 6 bases between. The CDR3 region has the DNA TGTGCCAGCAGCCCGTTAGGCTACACCTTC. It encodes CASSPLGYTF.

This sequence joins TRBV29-1 and TRBJ2-7; D gene unclear. The V gene lost 4 bases and the J gene lost 4 bases, with 17 bases spanning the gap. The CDR3 is made up of 14 amino acids. The germline gives CDR1 SQVTM, CDR2 ANQGSEA. The CDR3 region is CSVVSVVNTYEQYF. In DNA, the CDR3 is TGCAGCGTTGTGTCGGTTGTAAATACTTACGAGCAGTACTTC.

The chain links TRBV9 to TRBJ2-5; the D call may be TRBD1 or TRBD2 (7 bases each). Between the trimmed V and J ends, which lost 4 bases and 5 bases, there was a span of 21 bases. This CDR3 is 16 amino acids long. The germline V gene has CDR1 SGDLS and CDR2 YYNGEE. The CDR3 spells CASSPVGGGVGETQYF. In DNA form, the CDR3 reads TGTGCCAGCAGCCCAGTGGGAGGGGGCGTTGGGGAGACCCAGTACTTC.

The chain links TRBV10-2 to TRBJ2-3; 14 bases align to TRBD2. Germline values: CDR1 WSHSY, CDR2 SAAADI. The ends lost 3 bases at V and 4 bases at J; junction bases unmatched: 6. This CDR3 region has 17 residues. The CDR3 sequence: CASSDHGTSGSADTQYF. As DNA, the CDR3 is TGCGCCAGCAGTGACCACGGGACTAGCGGGAGTGCAGATACGCAGTATTTT.